Presented here are 20 T cell receptor beta chains from one specimen sequenced in a study of immune evolution from preneoplasia to lung adenocarcinoma (TCRdb year 2021). Library preparation employed the immunoSEQ multiplex PCR assay. What TCRdb holds here is the immuneACCESS table cut down to in-frame rearrangements. Part of the clones is not present; checked against another copy, under half of the missing clones reflect an unresolved V gene, and the others are unexplained. The sample records about 6,300 clones, approximately 80% of which are singletons. Roughly 8% of the sample comes from the top ten. The sample comprised FFPE lung adenocarcinoma in situ tissue. What this sample's cell subset or site label stands for: preinvasive adenocarcinoma in situ (AIS). Receptors originate from an older donor with lung adenocarcinoma.

The chain recombines TRBV2 with TRBJ2-2; TRBD1 is a possible D gene (9 bases). Per the germline V gene, CDR1 is SNHLY and CDR2 is FYNNEI. The CDR3 is 14 residues long. The V and J ends lost 8 bases and 6 bases respectively, with 16 bases between them. The CDR3 sequence is CASGGQGLAGELFF. The CDR3, as DNA: TGTGCCAGCGGGGGACAGGGACTAGCCGGGGAGCTGTTTTTT.

This rearrangement joins TRBV6-5 to TRBJ2-7; 9 positions match TRBD1. J gave up 3 bases and V 6 bases, and 9 bases lay outside the gene matches. CDR3 length: 15 amino acids. Per the germline V gene, CDR1 is MNHEY and CDR2 is SVGAGI. The CDR3: CASRSDRGDIYEQYF. For the CDR3, the DNA is TGTGCCAGCAGATCCGACAGGGGGGATATCTACGAGCAGTACTTC.

Concerning this clone itself: This CDR3 is also generated by other DNA sequences in the sample. This chain links TRBV2 with TRBJ1-1, with D uncertain. The CDR3 sequence is 11 residues long. Germline CDR1 reads SNHLY; CDR2 reads FYNNEI. The V and J ends lost 7 bases and 2 bases respectively, with 5 bases between them. The chain's CDR3 is CASTFNTEAFF. As DNA, the CDR3 is TGTGCCAGCACATTCAACACTGAAGCTTTCTTT.

The chain carries TRBV5-5 and TRBJ2-5; TRBD2 matches 8 bases. The V gene's germline CDR1 is SGHKS and CDR2 YYEKEE (reference sequence). With V trimmed by 7 bases and J by 11 bases, 13 bases remained unmatched. The CDR3 extends over 13 amino acids. In DNA form, the CDR3 reads TGTGCCAGCTCGGCTAGCGGGCGTAGGGAGCAGTACTTC. Amino acids: CASSASGRREQYF.

V is TRBV7-2 and J is TRBJ2-5; D remains unclear. Germline V lookup: CDR1 SGHTA, CDR2 FQGNSA. This CDR3 region has 11 residues. Trimming stripped 7 bases from V and 5 bases from J, with 8 bases between. CDR3 protein: CASTLGETQYF. The CDR3, as DNA: TGTGCCAGCACCCTAGGGGAGACCCAGTACTTC.

This clone was counted only a few times. CDR3 sequence reads: CASRDSGANVLTF. In nucleotides, the CDR3 is TGTGCCAGCAGGGACTCTGGGGCCAACGTCCTGACTTTC. The chain employs TRBV7-2 and TRBJ2-6; no firm D call. Germline V gene data show CDR1 as SGHTA and CDR2 as FQGNSA. The length of the CDR3 is 13 residues. V lost 6 bases to trimming and J lost 0 bases, with 3 bases between them.

The J gene is TRBJ1-1, the V gene TRBV5-1; D might be TRBD1 (6 bases). The CDR3 consists of 15 residues. CDR1 SGHRS and CDR2 YFSETQ come from the germline V gene. V lost 4 bases to trimming and J lost 3 bases, with 16 bases between them. The CDR3 is CASSDDRTGDTEAFF. CDR3 coding DNA: TGCGCCAGCAGCGACGACAGGACGGGGGACACTGAAGCTTTCTTT.

This chain joins TRBV11-3 and TRBJ1-6, with D possibly being TRBD1 (5 bases). The length of the CDR3 is 17 residues. Trimming cost V 5 bases and J 8 bases, with 22 bases left between them. CDR1 is SGHNT, CDR2 YENEEA, per germline. This CDR3 is CASSLIPPGTGDSPLHF. In DNA, the CDR3 is TGTGCCAGCAGCCTGATACCCCCCGGGACGGGAGATTCACCCCTCCACTTT.

V usage is TRBV30 and J usage is TRBJ2-6; no clear D gene. Germline V CDR1 and CDR2: GTSNPN, SVGIG (reference sequence). CDR3 length equals 14 residues. V shed 0 bases and J shed 2 bases, with 5 bases lying between them. CDR3 sequence: CAWSVPTGANVLTF. CDR3 in DNA: TGTGCCTGGAGTGTGCCTACTGGGGCCAACGTCCTGACTTTC.

As for this clone: Germline is not matched at one junction end, which may reflect a read error. In the same sample, other DNA sequences code for this CDR3. The rearrangement joins TRBV6-5 to TRBJ1-2; D remains unclear. The CDR3 runs to 16 residues. Germline CDR1 MNHEY, CDR2 SVGAGI. The CDR3 reads CASSYSFLGQVDGYTF. DNA for the CDR3: TGTGCCAGCAGTTACTCATTCTTAGGGCAGGTGGATGGCTACACCTTT.

The genes are TRBV11-2 and TRBJ1-6; no clear D gene. The germline gives CDR1 SGHAT, CDR2 FQNNGV. The CDR3 has 13 residues. The V gene lost 4 bases and the J gene lost 7 bases, with 8 bases spanning the gap. The CDR3 DNA sequence: TGTGCCAGCAGCTACGGACGGAATTCACCCCTCCACTTT. As protein: CASSYGRNSPLHF.

The rearrangement links TRBV10-2 to TRBJ2-1, with 9 bases matching TRBD2. This CDR3 has 16 residues. After removal of 3 bases from V and 3 bases from J, the junction contained 6 bases not matched to a gene. The germline V gene has CDR1 WSHSY and CDR2 SAAADI. The CDR3, as DNA: TGCGCCAGCAGTGACGGAGCGGGGGGCTACTACAATGAGCAGTTCTTC. It translates to CASSDGAGGYYNEQFF.

As for this clone: In the same sample, other DNA sequences code for this CDR3. The CDR3 sequence: CIGGANTEAFF. Here the CDR3 DNA reads TGCATTGGGGGGGCGAACACTGAAGCTTTCTTT. This chain joins TRBV20-1 and TRBJ1-1; weak D call: TRBD1 (6 bases). CDR3 length: 11 residues. Germline CDR1 reads DFQATT; CDR2 reads SNEGSKA (reference sequence).

The chain joins TRBV18 to TRBJ2-2, with a tentative D call TRBD1 (6 bases). The CDR3 has 16 residues. From germline, CDR1 is KGHSH and CDR2 LQKENI. V was cut by 3 bases and J by 5 bases, with 16 bases left in between. The CDR3 DNA follows: TGTGCCAGCTCACCCTACAGGGCCCAGGGGACCGGGGAGCTGTTTTTT. Translation: CASSPYRAQGTGELFF.

The gene calls are TRBV7-2 and TRBJ2-1, with TRBD2 matching over 7 bases. J lost 8 bases, V lost 8 bases, and 6 bases had no gene match. This CDR3 comprises 12 residues. Germline lookup yields CDR1 SGHTA and CDR2 FQGNSA. CDR3 nucleotide sequence: TGTGCCAGCGGGAGGGCCGACGATGAGCAGTTCTTC. Protein: CASGRADDEQFF.

The chain joins TRBV9 to TRBJ2-1; D not resolved. The germline CDR1 and CDR2 sequences are SGDLS and YYNGEE. The germline V and J ends were trimmed by 2 bases and 5 bases, with 20 bases remaining between them. The CDR3 has 17 amino acids. The CDR3 DNA sequence: TGTGCCAGCAGCGTTGGTCCCCTGTTGGCGGCAAACAATGAGCAGTTCTTC. Protein: CASSVGPLLAANNEQFF.

The V call is TRBV20-1, the J call TRBJ1-2; D not resolved. Germline V gives CDR1 DFQATT, CDR2 SNEGSKA (reference sequence). The CDR3 contains 11 residues. V shed 1 base and J shed 7 bases, with 7 bases lying between them. Written as DNA, the CDR3 is TGCAGTGCTAGAGGAGGCGCTGGCTACACCTTC. Translated, it gives CSARGGAGYTF.

This clone appeared once. The same CDR3 is also encoded by other DNA sequences in this sample. CDR3 sequence reads: CASSFGGGEQYF. The CDR3 DNA sequence: TGTGCCAGCAGCTTTGGTGGGGGCGAGCAGTACTTC. This chain joins TRBV11-2 and TRBJ2-7; tentatively, D is TRBD1 or TRBD2 (5 bases each). Germline V CDR1 and CDR2: SGHAT, FQNNGV. The CDR3 has 12 amino acids. V lost 3 bases to trimming and J lost 6 bases, with 9 bases between them.

This chain uses TRBV6-6 with TRBJ1-4, with D possibly TRBD1 on 5 matching bases. The germline CDR1 and CDR2 sequences are MNHNY and SVGAGI (reference sequence). This CDR3 has 14 residues. V was pared by 6 bases and J by 7 bases, with 15 bases between. The CDR3 DNA is TGTGCCAGCAGCTTGGGTACCGGGGGTGAAAAACTGTTTTTT. Translated: CASSLGTGGEKLFF.

For this clone: Distinct nucleotide sequences in the sample also encode this CDR3. The chain employs TRBV2 and TRBJ1-5; TRBD1 might be the D (5 bases). The length of the CDR3 is 13 residues. Germline assignment: CDR1 SNHLY and CDR2 FYNNEI. Trimming took off 3 bases at V and 8 bases at J, with 11 bases between the two ends. The CDR3 nucleotides read TGTGCCAGCAGTGAGGCGGGGGACGAGCCCCAGCATTTT. Its protein product is CASSEAGDEPQHF.